A single sample gave rise to the 18 T cell receptor beta chains below, sequenced in a study of T cells in Graves' hyperthyroidism and ophthalmopathy. RNA transcripts were the template for amplifying TCR beta CDR3 regions. When the TCR CDR3 underwent first-round RT-PCR, the HTBI primer set was used. TCRdb ran MiXCR on the multiplex PCR reads and lists one entry per CDR3 protein. The data contain fewer than 500,000 distinct CDR3 sequences, roughly 15% of them singletons. The sample comprised blood. The receptors were gathered from a woman aged 30 to 39 with Graves' ophthalmopathy.

This clonotype was observed many times. The V and J genes are TRBV10-3 and TRBJ1-3; D is unclear. The length of the CDR3 is 16 residues. Germline CDR1 reads ENHRY; CDR2 reads SYGVKD. V lost 4 bases, J lost 0 bases, and 13 bases lay in between. The CDR3 here is CAISVLPADSGNTIYF. As DNA, the CDR3 is TGTGCCATCAGTGTTCTCCCAGCCGACTCTGGAAACACCATATATTTT.

The chain carries TRBV4-2 and TRBJ2-5; D tentatively fits TRBD1 or TRBD2 (6 bases each). Germline assignment: CDR1 LGHNA and CDR2 YNFKEQ. This CDR3 region has 15 residues. Trimming stripped 4 bases from V and 3 bases from J, with 15 bases between. The CDR3 spells CASSPPGGNEETQYF. The DNA for the CDR3 is TGTGCCAGCAGCCCCCCCGGGGGCAACGAAGAGACCCAGTACTTC.

The sample holds many counts of this clonotype. The chain recombines TRBV7-9 with TRBJ2-5; TRBD1 might be the D (6 bases). V was pared by 1 base and J by 7 bases, with 13 bases between. CDR1 and CDR2 (germline): SEHNR, FQNEAQ (reference sequence). The CDR3 runs 14 residues. This chain's CDR3 is CASSLDGQPGTQYF. In DNA, the CDR3 is TGTGCCAGCAGCTTAGACGGACAGCCGGGGACCCAGTACTTC.

Ten or more counts support this clonotype. V and J are TRBV6-1 and TRBJ1-1, with D perhaps TRBD1 (6 bases). Germline CDR1 is MNHNS and CDR2 is SASEGT. V lost 6 bases and J lost 2, with 13 bases in between. The length of the CDR3 is 14 residues. CDR3 region: CASRDRAANTEAFF. CDR3 in DNA: TGTGCCAGCAGGGACAGAGCCGCTAACACTGAAGCTTTCTTT.

V and J are TRBV13 and TRBJ2-2; D might be TRBD2 (5 bases). Per germline, CDR1 PRHDT and CDR2 FYEKMQ (reference sequence). Trimming took 3 bases from V and 1 from J, leaving 6 bases between them. This CDR3 is 14 amino acids long. The CDR3 sequence is CASSFGLNTGELFF. In nucleotides, the CDR3 is TGTGCCAGCAGCTTCGGACTGAACACCGGGGAGCTGTTTTTT.

The genes are TRBV5-1 and TRBJ2-1, with 7 bases that match TRBD2. The CDR3 is 15 amino acids. J gave up 0 bases and V 4 bases, and 4 bases lay outside the gene matches. Per the germline V gene, CDR1 is SGHRS and CDR2 is YFSETQ. The CDR3 sequence: CASSLGGFSYNEQFF. CDR3 DNA sequence: TGCGCCAGCAGCCTGGGGGGGTTCTCCTACAATGAGCAGTTCTTC.

This clonotype was seen only a few times. A read error may account for a junction end that differs from germline. This chain connects TRBV9 to TRBJ2-5; 10 nucleotides align to TRBD1. The CDR3 is 14 amino acids. CDR1 is SGDLS, CDR2 YYNGEE, per germline. CDR3: CASSVDWTGGPRNF. For the CDR3, the DNA is TGTGCCAGCAGCGTAGATTGGACAGGGGGTCCAAGGAACTTC.

This clonotype was picked up many times. This sequence joins TRBV28 and TRBJ2-7; D is possibly TRBD1 (6 bases). This CDR3 contains 14 residues. Germline CDR1 reads MDHEN; CDR2 reads SYDVKM. V lost 3 bases and J lost 2, with 11 bases in between. This CDR3 reads CASSFVGGTYEQYF. CDR3 DNA: TGTGCCAGCAGTTTTGTAGGGGGTACCTACGAGCAGTACTTC.

V is TRBV19 and J is TRBJ1-5, with a weak D call TRBD1 (6 bases). This CDR3 is 13 amino acids long. V was pared by 7 bases and J by 5 bases, with 12 bases between. Germline values: CDR1 LNHDA, CDR2 SQIVND (reference sequence). The CDR3 sequence is CASNGRGYQPQHF. CDR3 coding DNA: TGTGCCAGTAACGGAAGGGGGTATCAGCCCCAGCATTTT.

The V gene is TRBV3-1, the J gene TRBJ2-5; weak D call: TRBD2 (6 bases). The CDR3 is made up of 14 amino acids. The V end lost 0 bases, the J end lost 5 bases, and 10 bases lay between the germline ends. Germline V gives CDR1 LGHDT, CDR2 YNNKEL (reference sequence). The CDR3 DNA is TGTGCCAGCAGCCAAGATCCGGGGGAGGAGACCCAGTACTTC. It specifies CASSQDPGEETQYF.

Many counts were recorded for this clonotype. The V call is TRBV11-2, the J call TRBJ2-3; 13 nucleotides line up with TRBD2. Germline V gives CDR1 SGHAT, CDR2 FQNNGV. This CDR3 region has 20 residues. The V segment lost 6 bases and the J segment 0 bases; nucleotides outside the gene matches: 15. This chain's CDR3 is CASRPIPGLAGTPSTDTQYF. CDR3 DNA: TGTGCCAGCAGACCCATACCGGGACTAGCGGGGACGCCTAGCACAGATACGCAGTATTTT.

This clonotype was counted a few times. The chain joins TRBV6-1 to TRBJ1-5; tentatively, D is TRBD1 (5 bases). V lost 3 bases and J lost 5, with 11 bases in between. This CDR3 contains 14 residues. CDR1 is MNHNS and CDR2 is SASEGT in the germline V gene. The CDR3 here is CASSEMTEYQPQHF. DNA for the CDR3: TGTGCCAGCAGTGAGATGACAGAATATCAGCCCCAGCATTTT.

This clonotype was seen ten or more times. The J gene is TRBJ2-7, the V gene TRBV7-9; D ambiguous. Germline CDR1 SEHNR, CDR2 FQNEAQ (reference sequence). Between the trimmed V and J ends, which lost 5 bases and 3 bases, there was a span of 20 bases. This CDR3 region has 16 residues. The CDR3 reads CASSAAFRSAGYEQYF. CDR3 coding DNA: TGTGCCAGCAGCGCCGCATTCCGAAGCGCCGGCTACGAGCAGTACTTC.

This clonotype has a count of ten or more. V and J are TRBV9 and TRBJ2-7; D is tentatively TRBD1 or TRBD2 (5 bases each). V was trimmed by 3 bases and J by 3 bases, leaving 28 bases between them. CDR1 and CDR2 (germline): SGDLS, YYNGEE. There are 19 residues in the CDR3. DNA of the CDR3: TGTGCCAGCAGCGCCAACCCCCTAGGGTCGGGGCTCCTTAACTACGAGCAGTACTTC. It encodes CASSANPLGSGLLNYEQYF.

Only a few counts were recorded for this clonotype. The chain is built from TRBV10-3 and TRBJ2-7, with 7 bases that match TRBD2. Trimming cost V 1 base and J 2 bases; bases outside gene matches: 5. CDR3 length: 15 amino acids. Germline assignment: CDR1 ENHRY and CDR2 SYGVKD. The CDR3 here is CAISEWTRGTYEQYF. CDR3 in DNA: TGTGCCATCAGTGAGTGGACTAGGGGAACCTACGAGCAGTACTTC.

This clonotype came up many times. The CDR3 DNA is TGCAGTGCTAGAGCGAAGGCTACTGAAGCTTTCTTT. Translating gives CSARAKATEAFF. This rearrangement joins TRBV20-1 to TRBJ1-1, with D uncertain. Deletions cut 1 base from V and 5 bases from J, with 8 bases between. The germline V gene has CDR1 DFQATT and CDR2 SNEGSKA (reference sequence). This CDR3 has 12 amino acids.

The gene calls are TRBV27 and TRBJ2-3; TRBD2 matches 14 bases. The CDR3 consists of 16 residues. Germline V gene lookup returns CDR1 MNHEY and CDR2 SMNVEV (reference sequence). V was pared by 5 bases and J by 4 bases, with 5 bases of the junction left unmatched. CDR3 nucleotides: TGTGCCAGCAGTGCAAGACTAGCGGGGGGGCCAGATACGCAGTATTTT. Residues: CASSARLAGGPDTQYF.

V is TRBV19 and J is TRBJ2-7; TRBD2 matches at 11 bases. The CDR3 consists of 14 residues. Germline CDR1 is LNHDA and CDR2 is SQIVND (reference sequence). V lost 3 bases and J lost 4; bases outside the gene matches: 2. CDR3 region: CASSIRLAGYEQYF. DNA for the CDR3: TGTGCCAGTAGTATCCGACTAGCGGGGTACGAGCAGTACTTC.